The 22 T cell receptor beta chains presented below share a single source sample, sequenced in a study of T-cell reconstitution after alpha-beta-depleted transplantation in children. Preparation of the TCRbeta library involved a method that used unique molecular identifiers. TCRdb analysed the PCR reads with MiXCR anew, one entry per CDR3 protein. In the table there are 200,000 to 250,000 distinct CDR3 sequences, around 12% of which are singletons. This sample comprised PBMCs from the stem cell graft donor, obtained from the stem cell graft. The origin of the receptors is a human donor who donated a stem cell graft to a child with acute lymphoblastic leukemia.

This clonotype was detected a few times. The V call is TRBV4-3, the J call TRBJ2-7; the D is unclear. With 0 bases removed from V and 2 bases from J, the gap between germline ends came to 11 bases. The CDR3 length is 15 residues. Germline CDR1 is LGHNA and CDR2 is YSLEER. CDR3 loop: CASSQDVTFAYEQYF. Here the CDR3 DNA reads TGCGCCAGCAGCCAAGATGTGACGTTCGCCTACGAGCAGTACTTC.

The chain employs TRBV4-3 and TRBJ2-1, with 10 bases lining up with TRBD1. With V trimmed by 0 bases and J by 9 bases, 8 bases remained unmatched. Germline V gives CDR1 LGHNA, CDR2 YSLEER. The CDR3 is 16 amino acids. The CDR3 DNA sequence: TGCGCCAGCAGCCAAGATCTCTGGACAGGGGGTGTTGAGCAGTTCTTC. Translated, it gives CASSQDLWTGGVEQFF.

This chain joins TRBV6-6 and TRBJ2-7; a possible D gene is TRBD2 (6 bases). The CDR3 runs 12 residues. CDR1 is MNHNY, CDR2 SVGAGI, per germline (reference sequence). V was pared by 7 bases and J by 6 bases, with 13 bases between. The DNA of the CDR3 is TGTGCCAGCATGGGCAGGGAGGCCGAGCAGTACTTC. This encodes CASMGREAEQYF.

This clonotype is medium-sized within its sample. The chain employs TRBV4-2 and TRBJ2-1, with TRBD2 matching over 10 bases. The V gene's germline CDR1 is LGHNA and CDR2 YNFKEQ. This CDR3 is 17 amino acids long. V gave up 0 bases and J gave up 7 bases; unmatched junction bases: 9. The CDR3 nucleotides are TGTGCCAGCAGCCAAGAGCCCAGCGGGGGGGCCATAAATGAGCAGTTCTTC. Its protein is CASSQEPSGGAINEQFF.

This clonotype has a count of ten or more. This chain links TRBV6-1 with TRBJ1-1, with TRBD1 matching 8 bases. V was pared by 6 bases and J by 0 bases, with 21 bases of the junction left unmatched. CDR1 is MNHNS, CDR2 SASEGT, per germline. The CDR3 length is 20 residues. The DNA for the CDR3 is TGTGCCAGCAGGGAGACAGGGGTCGTGATTAATTTCCCTATGAACACTGAAGCTTTCTTT. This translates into CASRETGVVINFPMNTEAFF.

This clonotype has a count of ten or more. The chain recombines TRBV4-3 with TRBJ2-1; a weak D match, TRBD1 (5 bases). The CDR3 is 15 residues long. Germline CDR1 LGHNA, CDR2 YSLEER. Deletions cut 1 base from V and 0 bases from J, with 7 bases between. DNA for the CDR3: TGCGCCAGCAGCCAAGGACAGAGCTCCTACAATGAGCAGTTCTTC. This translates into CASSQGQSSYNEQFF.

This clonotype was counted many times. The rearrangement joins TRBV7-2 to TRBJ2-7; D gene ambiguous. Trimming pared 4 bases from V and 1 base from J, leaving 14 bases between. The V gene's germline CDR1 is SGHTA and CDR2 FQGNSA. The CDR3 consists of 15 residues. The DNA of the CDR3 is TGTGCCAGCAGCTCCAACCGCAGAGGATCCTACGAGCAGTACTTC. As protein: CASSSNRRGSYEQYF.

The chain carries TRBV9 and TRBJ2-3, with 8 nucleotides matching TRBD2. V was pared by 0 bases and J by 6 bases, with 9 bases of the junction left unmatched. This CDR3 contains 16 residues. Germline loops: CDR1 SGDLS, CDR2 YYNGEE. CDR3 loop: CASSVAGRGGLDTQYF. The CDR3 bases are TGTGCCAGCAGCGTAGCGGGTCGGGGGGGCCTTGATACGCAGTATTTT.

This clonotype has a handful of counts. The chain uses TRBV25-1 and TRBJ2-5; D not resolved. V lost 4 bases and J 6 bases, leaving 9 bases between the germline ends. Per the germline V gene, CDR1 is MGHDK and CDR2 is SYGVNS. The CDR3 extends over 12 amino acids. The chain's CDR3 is CASSASMKTQYF. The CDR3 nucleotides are TGTGCCAGCAGTGCAAGTATGAAGACCCAGTACTTC.

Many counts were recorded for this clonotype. In nucleotides, the CDR3 is TGCGCCAGCAGCCAAGATCTGGTGACGAACTATGGCTACACCTTC. The encoded protein is CASSQDLVTNYGYTF. The chain is built from TRBV4-3 and TRBJ1-2; no definite D call. This CDR3 is built from 15 residues. V lost 0 bases and J lost 2, with 10 bases in between. Germline CDR1 is LGHNA and CDR2 is YSLEER.

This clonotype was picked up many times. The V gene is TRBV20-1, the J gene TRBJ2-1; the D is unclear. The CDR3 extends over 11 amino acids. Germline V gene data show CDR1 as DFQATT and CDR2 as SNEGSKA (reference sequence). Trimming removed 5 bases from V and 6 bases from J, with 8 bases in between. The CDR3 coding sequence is TGCAGTGCTCCCGACATCAATGAGCAGTTCTTC. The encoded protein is CSAPDINEQFF.

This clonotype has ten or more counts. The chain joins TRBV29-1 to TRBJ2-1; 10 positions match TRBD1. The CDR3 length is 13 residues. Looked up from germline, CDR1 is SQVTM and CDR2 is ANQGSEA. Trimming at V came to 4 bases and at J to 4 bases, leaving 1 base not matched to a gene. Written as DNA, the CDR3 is TGCAGCGTTGGGACAGGGGGGTACAATGAGCAGTTCTTC. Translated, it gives CSVGTGGYNEQFF.

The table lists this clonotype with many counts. The chain's CDR3 is CASSEPRGDSTEAFF. CDR3 nucleotide sequence: TGTGCCAGCAGTGAACCCAGAGGGGACTCCACTGAAGCTTTCTTT. The V and J genes are TRBV28 and TRBJ1-1, with D possibly matching TRBD1 (5 bases). This CDR3 contains 15 residues. Trimming took off 5 bases at V and 4 bases at J, with 17 bases between the two ends. Per germline, CDR1 MDHEN and CDR2 SYDVKM.

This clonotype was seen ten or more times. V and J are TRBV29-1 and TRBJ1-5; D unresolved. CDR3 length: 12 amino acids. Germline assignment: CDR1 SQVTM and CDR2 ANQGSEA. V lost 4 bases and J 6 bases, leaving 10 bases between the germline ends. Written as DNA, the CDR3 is TGCAGCGTTGTGACAAGAGGTCAGCCCCAGCATTTT. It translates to CSVVTRGQPQHF.

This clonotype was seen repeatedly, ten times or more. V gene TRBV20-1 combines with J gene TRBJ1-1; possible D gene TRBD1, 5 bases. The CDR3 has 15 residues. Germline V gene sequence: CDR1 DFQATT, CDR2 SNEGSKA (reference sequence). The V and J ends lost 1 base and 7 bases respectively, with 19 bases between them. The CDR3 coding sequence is TGCAGTGCTAGAGGTCTCTCGGGACTCCTTCTTGAAGCTTTCTTT. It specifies CSARGLSGLLLEAFF.

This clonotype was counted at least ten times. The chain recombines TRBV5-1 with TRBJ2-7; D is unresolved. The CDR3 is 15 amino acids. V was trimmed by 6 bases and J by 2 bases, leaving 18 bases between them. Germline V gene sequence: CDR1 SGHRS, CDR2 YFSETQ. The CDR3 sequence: CASIQNLGSTYEQYF. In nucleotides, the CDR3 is TGCGCCAGCATCCAAAATTTGGGTTCGACCTACGAGCAGTACTTC.

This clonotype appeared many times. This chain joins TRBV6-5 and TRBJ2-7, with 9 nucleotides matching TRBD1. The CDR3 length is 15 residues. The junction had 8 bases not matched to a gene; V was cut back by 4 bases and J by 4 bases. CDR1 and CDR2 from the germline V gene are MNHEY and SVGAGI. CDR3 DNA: TGTGCCAGCAGTTCCCCCGGGACAGGGACTTACGAGCAGTACTTC. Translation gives CASSSPGTGTYEQYF.

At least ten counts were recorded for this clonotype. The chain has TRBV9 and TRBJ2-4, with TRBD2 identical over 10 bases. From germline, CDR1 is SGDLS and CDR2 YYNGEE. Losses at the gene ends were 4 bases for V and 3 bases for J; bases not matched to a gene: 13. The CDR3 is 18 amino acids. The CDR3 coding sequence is TGTGCCAGCAGCCCCCGATTAGCGGGAGGAAGGGGCAAAAACATTCAGTACTTC. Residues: CASSPRLAGGRGKNIQYF.

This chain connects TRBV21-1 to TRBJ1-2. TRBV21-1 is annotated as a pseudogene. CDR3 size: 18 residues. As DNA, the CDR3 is TGTGCCAGCAACTTCTCTCTTACTCCCGGGACGGAAAACTATGGCTACACCTTC. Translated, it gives CASNFSLTPGTENYGYTF.

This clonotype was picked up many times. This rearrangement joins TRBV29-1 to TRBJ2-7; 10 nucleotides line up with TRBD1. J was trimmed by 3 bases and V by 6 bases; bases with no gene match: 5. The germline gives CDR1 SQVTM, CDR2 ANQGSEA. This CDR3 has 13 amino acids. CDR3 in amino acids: CSVTGTGVYEQYF. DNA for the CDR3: TGCAGCGTCACCGGGACAGGGGTCTACGAGCAGTACTTC.

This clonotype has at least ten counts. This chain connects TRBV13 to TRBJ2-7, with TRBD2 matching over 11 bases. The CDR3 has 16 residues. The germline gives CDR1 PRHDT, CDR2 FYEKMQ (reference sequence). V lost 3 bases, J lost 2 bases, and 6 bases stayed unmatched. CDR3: CASSFPSGGSPYEQYF. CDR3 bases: TGTGCCAGCAGCTTTCCTAGCGGGGGGTCTCCCTACGAGCAGTACTTC.

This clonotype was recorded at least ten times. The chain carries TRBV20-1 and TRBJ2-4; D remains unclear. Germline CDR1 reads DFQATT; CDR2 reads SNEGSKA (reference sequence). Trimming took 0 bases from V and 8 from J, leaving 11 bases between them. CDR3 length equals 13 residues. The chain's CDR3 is CSARDLAQHIQYF. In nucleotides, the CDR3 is TGCAGTGCTAGAGATCTCGCCCAGCACATTCAGTACTTC.